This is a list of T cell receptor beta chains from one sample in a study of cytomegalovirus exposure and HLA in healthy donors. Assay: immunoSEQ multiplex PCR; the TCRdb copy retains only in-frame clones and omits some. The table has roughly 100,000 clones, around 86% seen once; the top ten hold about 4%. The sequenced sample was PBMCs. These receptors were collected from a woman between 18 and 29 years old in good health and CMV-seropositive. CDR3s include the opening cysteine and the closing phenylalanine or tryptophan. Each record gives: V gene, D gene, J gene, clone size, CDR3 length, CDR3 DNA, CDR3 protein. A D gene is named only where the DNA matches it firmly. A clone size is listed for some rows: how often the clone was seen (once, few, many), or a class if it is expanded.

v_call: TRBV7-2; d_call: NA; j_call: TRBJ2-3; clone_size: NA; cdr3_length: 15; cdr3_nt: TGTGCCAGCCAACGGCCTAGCGTGAGCACAGATACGCAGTATTTT; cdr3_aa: CASQRPSVSTDTQYF
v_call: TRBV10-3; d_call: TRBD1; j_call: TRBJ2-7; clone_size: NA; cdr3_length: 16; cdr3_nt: TGTGCCATCAGTGAGTCTGACCGTCTAGGACAGGGCGAGCAGTACTTC; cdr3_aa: CAISESDRLGQGEQYF
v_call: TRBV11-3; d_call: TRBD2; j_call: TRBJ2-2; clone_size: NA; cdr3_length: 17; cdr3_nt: TGTGCCAGCAGTAAACCCGGACTAGCTGGCAACACCGGGGAGCTGTTTTTT; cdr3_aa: CASSKPGLAGNTGELFF
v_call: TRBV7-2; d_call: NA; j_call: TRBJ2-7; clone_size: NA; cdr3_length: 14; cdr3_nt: TGTGCCAGCAGCTTTCTGGCAGGGACAAACGAGCAGTACTTC; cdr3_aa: CASSFLAGTNEQYF
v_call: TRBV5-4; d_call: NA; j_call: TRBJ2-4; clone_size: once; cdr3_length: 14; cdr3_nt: TGTGCCAGCAGCTTGATGGGAGGACGAAACATTCAGTACTTC; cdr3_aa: CASSLMGGRNIQYF
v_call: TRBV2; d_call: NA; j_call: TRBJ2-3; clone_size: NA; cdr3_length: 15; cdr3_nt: TGTGCCAGCAGCGCTCAGGGAATATTACGGGATACGCAGTATTTT; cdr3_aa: CASSAQGILRDTQYF
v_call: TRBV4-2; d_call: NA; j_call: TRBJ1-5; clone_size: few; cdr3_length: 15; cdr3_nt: TGTGCCAGCAGCCGGCAACGGGGGGTTGGCCAGCCCCAGCATTTT; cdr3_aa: CASSRQRGVGQPQHF
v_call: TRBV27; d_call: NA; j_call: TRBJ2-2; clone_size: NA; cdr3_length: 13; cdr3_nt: TGTGCCAGCAGGGCCGCGAACACCGGGGAGCTGTTTTTT; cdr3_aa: CASRAANTGELFF
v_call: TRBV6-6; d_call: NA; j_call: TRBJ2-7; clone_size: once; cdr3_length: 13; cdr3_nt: TGTGCCAGCAGTTTTAGCGGAACGAACGAGCAGTACTTC; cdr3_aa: CASSFSGTNEQYF
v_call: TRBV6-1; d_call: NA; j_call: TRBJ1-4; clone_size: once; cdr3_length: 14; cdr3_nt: TGTGCCAGCAGTGAAGGGGGGGCTAATGAAAAACTGTTTTTT; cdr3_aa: CASSEGGANEKLFF
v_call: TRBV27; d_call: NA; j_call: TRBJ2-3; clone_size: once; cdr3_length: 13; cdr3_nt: TGTGCCAGCAGTTTACTAGATCTCGGTACGCAGTATTTT; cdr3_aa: CASSLLDLGTQYF
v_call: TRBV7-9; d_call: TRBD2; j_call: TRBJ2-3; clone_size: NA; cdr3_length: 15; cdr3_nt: TGTGCCAGCAGCCCACTAGCGGGAGGGCCGTATACGCAGTATTTT; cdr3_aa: CASSPLAGGPYTQYF
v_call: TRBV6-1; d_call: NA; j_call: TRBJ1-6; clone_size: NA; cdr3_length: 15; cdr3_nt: TGTGCCAGCAGTGAAGGTTCAGGGTGGAATTCACCCCTCCACTTT; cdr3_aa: CASSEGSGWNSPLHF
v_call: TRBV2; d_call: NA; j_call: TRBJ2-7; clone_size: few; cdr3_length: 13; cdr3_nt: TGTGCCAGCAGTGACCGCGGCGGCTACGAGCAGTACTTC; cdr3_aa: CASSDRGGYEQYF
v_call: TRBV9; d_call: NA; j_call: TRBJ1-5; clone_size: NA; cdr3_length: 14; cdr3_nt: TGTGCCAGCAGCGTAGGGGGGGGAGGTCAGCCCCAGCATTTT; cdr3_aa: CASSVGGGGQPQHF
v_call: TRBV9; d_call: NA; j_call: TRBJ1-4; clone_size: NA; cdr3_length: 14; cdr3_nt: TGTGCCAGCAGCGTAGGTTACAGTAGTGAAAAACTGTTTTTT; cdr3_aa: CASSVGYSSEKLFF
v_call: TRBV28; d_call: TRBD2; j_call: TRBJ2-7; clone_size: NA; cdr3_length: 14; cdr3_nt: TGTGCCAGCAGCACTAGCGGAGTACAATACGAGCAGTACTTC; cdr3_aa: CASSTSGVQYEQYF
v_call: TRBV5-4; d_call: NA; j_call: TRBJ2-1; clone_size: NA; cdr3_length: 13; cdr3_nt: TGTGCCAGCAGCTCACGGGTTTACAATGAGCAGTTCTTC; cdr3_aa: CASSSRVYNEQFF
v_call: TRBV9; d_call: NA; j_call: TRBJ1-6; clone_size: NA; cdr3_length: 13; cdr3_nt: TGTGCCAGCAGCGCTTCTTATAATTCACCCCTCCACTTT; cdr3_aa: CASSASYNSPLHF
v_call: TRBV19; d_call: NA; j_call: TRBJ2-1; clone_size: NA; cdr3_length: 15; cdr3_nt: TGTGCCAGTAGTATCTCGCAGAGCGGACACAATGAGCAGTTCTTC; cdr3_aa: CASSISQSGHNEQFF
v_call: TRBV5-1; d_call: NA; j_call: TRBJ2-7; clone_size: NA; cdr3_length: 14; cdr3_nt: TGCGCCAGCAGCTTGGAGAGGAGCTCCTACGAGCAGTACTTC; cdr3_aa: CASSLERSSYEQYF
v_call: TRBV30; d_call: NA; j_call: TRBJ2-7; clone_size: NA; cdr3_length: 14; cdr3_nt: TGTGCCTGGAGTGTAGGAGGGGGCCCCTACGAGCAGTACTTC; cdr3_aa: CAWSVGGGPYEQYF
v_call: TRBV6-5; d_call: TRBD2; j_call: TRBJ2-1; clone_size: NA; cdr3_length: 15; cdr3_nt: TGTGCCAGCAGTTACTCGGCGGGGGGCCCGGATGAGCAGTTCTTC; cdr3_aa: CASSYSAGGPDEQFF
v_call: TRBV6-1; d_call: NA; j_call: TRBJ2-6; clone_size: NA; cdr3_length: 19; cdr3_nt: TGTGCCAGCAGTGAAGCTGGGAGGGGGTACTTCCCTGGGGCCAACGTCCTGACTTTC; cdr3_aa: CASSEAGRGYFPGANVLTF
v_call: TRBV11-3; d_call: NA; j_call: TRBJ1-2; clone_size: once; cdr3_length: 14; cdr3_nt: TGTGCCAGCAGCTTAGATACGGGGGGCAGTGGCTACACCTTC; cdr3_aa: CASSLDTGGSGYTF
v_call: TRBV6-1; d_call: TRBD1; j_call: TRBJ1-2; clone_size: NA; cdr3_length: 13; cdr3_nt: TGTGCCAGCAGACAAACAGGGGGCGAGGGCTACACCTTC; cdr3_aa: CASRQTGGEGYTF
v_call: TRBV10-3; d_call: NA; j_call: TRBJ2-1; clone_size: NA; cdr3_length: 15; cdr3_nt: TGTGCCATCAGTGAAGCAGGGATTAACTACAATGAGCAGTTCTTC; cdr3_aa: CAISEAGINYNEQFF
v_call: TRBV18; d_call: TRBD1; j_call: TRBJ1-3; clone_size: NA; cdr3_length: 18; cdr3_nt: TGTGCCAGCTCACCACCTGCAGGGGGCCGTAGCTCTGGAAACACCATATATTTT; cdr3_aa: CASSPPAGGRSSGNTIYF
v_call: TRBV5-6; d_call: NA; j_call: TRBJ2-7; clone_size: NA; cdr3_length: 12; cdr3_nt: TGTGCCAGCAGCTTGGACTTCTACGAGCAGTACTTC; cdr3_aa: CASSLDFYEQYF
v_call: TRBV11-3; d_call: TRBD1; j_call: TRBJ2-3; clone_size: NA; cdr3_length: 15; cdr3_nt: TGTGCCAGCAGCATCAGACAGGGACCCACAGATACGCAGTATTTT; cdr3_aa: CASSIRQGPTDTQYF
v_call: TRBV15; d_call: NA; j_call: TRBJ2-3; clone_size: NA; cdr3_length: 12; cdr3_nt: TGTGCCACCAGCAGGGCCTCAGATACGCAGTATTTT; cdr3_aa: CATSRASDTQYF
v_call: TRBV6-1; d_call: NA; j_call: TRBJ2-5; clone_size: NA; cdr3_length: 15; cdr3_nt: TGTGCCAGCAGACCCGGGCCCCGGGGCCAAGAGACCCAGTACTTC; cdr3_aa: CASRPGPRGQETQYF
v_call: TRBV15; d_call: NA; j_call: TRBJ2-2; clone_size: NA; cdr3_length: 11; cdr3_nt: TGTGCCACCAGCCTCACCGGGGAGCTGTTTTTT; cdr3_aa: CATSLTGELFF
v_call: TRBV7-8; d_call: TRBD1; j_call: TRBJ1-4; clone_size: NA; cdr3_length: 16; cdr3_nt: TGTGCCAGCAGCTTAGCGATGGGACAGGGTTGGGAAAAACTGTTTTTT; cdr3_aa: CASSLAMGQGWEKLFF
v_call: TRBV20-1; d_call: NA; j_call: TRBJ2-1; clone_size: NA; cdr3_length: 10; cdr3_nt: TGCAGTGCTAGTGTCCGTGAGCAGTTCTTC; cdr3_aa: CSASVREQFF
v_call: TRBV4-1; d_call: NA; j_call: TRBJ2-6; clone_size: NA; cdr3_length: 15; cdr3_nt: TGCGCCAGCAAGGCTAGCGTCTCTGGGGCCAACGTCCTGACTTTC; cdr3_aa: CASKASVSGANVLTF
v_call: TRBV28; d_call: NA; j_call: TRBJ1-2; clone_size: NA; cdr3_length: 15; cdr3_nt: TGTGCCAGCAGTTCGGTAGTTCCCTCTAACTATGGCTACACCTTC; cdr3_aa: CASSSVVPSNYGYTF
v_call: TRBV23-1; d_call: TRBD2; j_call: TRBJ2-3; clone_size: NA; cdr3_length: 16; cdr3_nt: TGCGCCAGCAGTCAATTGAGCGGGGGGGGCACAGATACGCAGTATTTT; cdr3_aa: CASSQLSGGGTDTQYF